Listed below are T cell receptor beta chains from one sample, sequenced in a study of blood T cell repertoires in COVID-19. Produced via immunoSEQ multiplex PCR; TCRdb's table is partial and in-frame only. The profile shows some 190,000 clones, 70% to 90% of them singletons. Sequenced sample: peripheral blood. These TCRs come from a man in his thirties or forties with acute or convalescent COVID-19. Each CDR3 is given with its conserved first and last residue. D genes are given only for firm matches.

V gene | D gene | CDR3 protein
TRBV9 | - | CASSQGATPYEQYF
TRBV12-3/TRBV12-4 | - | CASNGRTEAFF
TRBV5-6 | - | CASSLGGPNEKLFF
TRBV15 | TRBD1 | CATSRGDRSYNQPQHF
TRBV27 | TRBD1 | CASSSLTGGTSFYTF
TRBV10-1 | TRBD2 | CASSLGARGGYNEQFF
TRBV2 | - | CASRYRDTNSYEQYF
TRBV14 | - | CASSQYRDSYEQYF
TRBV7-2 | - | CASSPRGGGGSPLHF
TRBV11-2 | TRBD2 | CASSLDQRVAGEETQYF
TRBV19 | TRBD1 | CASARDRGRSNQPQHF
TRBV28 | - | CASRRGRTVKTEAFF
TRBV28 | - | CASSSDRSNQPQHF
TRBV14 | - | CASSQVSGAGQTQYF
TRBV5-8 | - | CASSLGTKGPQHF
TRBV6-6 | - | CASSQDSKLLTPGYTF
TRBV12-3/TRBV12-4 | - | CASRALRDTEAFF
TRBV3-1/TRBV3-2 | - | CASSSVKGQGSPLHF
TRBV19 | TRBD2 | CATRLAGEGEQYF
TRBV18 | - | CASSPLGHGNEQFF
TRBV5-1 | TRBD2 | CASSISSGGASEQFF
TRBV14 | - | CASSERWTYNEQFF
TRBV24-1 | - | CATSDSTGPNQPQHF
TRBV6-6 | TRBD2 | CASRVRAGGDTQYF
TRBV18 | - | CTSSPKQGQPYEQYF
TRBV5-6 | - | CASSLPGIGIGTQYF
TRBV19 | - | CASSRDIQPQHF
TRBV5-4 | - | CASSLAGWGVGNIQYF
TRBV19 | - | CASSLKGGHGNTIYF
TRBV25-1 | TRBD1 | CASSGTGDRYGYTF
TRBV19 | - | CASTSELMNTEAFF
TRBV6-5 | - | CASRWRAMNTEAFF
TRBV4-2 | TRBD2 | CASSQDWTRGLETQYF
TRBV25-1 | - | CASSRESGNTIYF
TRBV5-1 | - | CASSLGPAEPRETQYF
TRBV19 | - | CASSIERGTDTQYF
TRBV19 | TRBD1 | CATKDRGNTEAFF
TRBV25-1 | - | CASSLPAGNTIYF
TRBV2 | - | CASTETDYNEQFF
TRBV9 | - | CASSTRLVGTDTQYF
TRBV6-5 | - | CASSYSRDEQFF
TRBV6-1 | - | CASSELNYGYTF
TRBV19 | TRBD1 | CASSLTDVPGQQPFF
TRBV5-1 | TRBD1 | CASSRDSGNQPQHF
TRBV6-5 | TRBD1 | CASSPYRGDSYEQYF